This T cell receptor beta chain was found in a study of CD8+CD57+ T cells in acquired aplastic anemia. About this clonotype: The target antigen is unknown.

The CDR3 has 18 amino acids. Per germline, CDR1 SGDLS and CDR2 YYNGEE. V shed 0 bases, J shed 5 bases, and the junction held 13 bases outside the gene matches. Study results and caveats: Overlapping CD8+ CDR3 repertoires of patients and controls contained under 30 shared sequences.

Those patients picked for sequencing had displayed CD8+CD57+ cell expansion on flow cytometry. Template material for TCR beta VDJ and CDR3 profiling consisted of genomic DNA. TCRdb analysed the reads with MiXCR anew, one entry per CDR3 protein. The sample shows approximately 300,000 distinct CDR3 sequences, roughly 61% of them seen only once. Sequencing input: sorted CD4+, CD8+, or CD8+CD57+ T cells (not recorded which) from PBMCs. This TCR was recovered from a human donor with aplastic anemia. The chain carries TRBV9 and TRBJ2-5; TRBD1 aligns across 10 bases. The CDR3 is CASSVAPGQGRPFETQYF. The CDR3 DNA reads TGTGCCAGCAGCGTAGCTCCGGGACAGGGGCGTCCGTTCGAGACCCAGTACTTC.